Listed below are T cell receptor beta chains from one sample, sequenced in a study of beta chain features in type 1 diabetes. Clones were read by immunoSEQ multiplex PCR, and TCRdb kept only the in-frame ones, dropping some. Of about half a million clones listed, roughly 11% are singletons. Sample: naive CD4+ T cells from blood. The receptors derive from a woman between 18 and 30 years old in good health. Each CDR3 is given with its conserved first and last residue. The D gene is left open where the match is weak. Some rows mark clone size as missing; the rest say once, few, many or name a class of expanded clone.

-	few	TRBV6-1	TRBJ1-2	CASRQGYGYTF	TGTGCCAGCAGACAGGGCTATGGCTACACCTTC
TRBD2	-	TRBV7-9	TRBJ2-3	CASSPGRAVTDTQYF	TGTGCCAGCAGCCCAGGGAGGGCTGTCACAGATACGCAGTATTTT
-	few	TRBV5-6	TRBJ2-7	CASSTSGKRIYEQYF	TGTGCCAGCAGCACCTCAGGGAAGAGGATCTACGAGCAGTACTTC
-	few	TRBV7-2	TRBJ1-1	CASSLLVTEAFF	TGTGCCAGCAGCTTATTGGTCACTGAAGCTTTCTTT
TRBD2	few	TRBV5-4	TRBJ2-1	CASSLAASGRSSYNEQFF	TGTGCCAGCAGCTTGGCGGCTAGCGGGAGGAGCTCCTACAATGAGCAGTTCTTC
-	-	TRBV4-3	TRBJ1-6	CASSRDPGQSNSPLHF	TGCGCCAGCAGCCGAGACCCGGGACAAAGTAATTCACCCCTCCACTTT
TRBD1	-	TRBV7-9	TRBJ2-6	CASSFKGTGSSGANVLTF	TGTGCCAGCAGCTTTAAAGGGACAGGGAGTTCTGGGGCCAACGTCCTGACTTTC
-	few	TRBV6-1	TRBJ2-7	CASSDRGGSYEQYF	TGTGCCAGCAGTGATCGAGGGGGGAGCTACGAGCAGTACTTC
-	-	TRBV19	TRBJ1-2	CASSPGWTNYGYTF	TGTGCCAGTAGTCCCGGATGGACTAACTATGGCTACACCTTC
TRBD2	-	TRBV7-2	TRBJ2-3	CASSLSRTSGRDTQYF	TGTGCCAGCAGCTTATCCCGGACTAGCGGCAGAGATACGCAGTATTTT
-	-	TRBV15	TRBJ2-2	CATSGGAGVNTGELFF	TGTGCCACCAGCGGGGGAGCAGGTGTTAACACCGGGGAGCTGTTTTTT
TRBD2	-	TRBV7-2	TRBJ2-7	CASSPTSSGAYEQYF	TGTGCCAGCAGCCCGACCTCTAGCGGGGCCTACGAGCAGTACTTC
-	few	TRBV7-3	TRBJ2-3	CASSAGHTDTQYF	TGTGCCAGCAGCGCGGGACACACAGATACGCAGTATTTT
-	few	TRBV5-1	TRBJ1-1	CASSNGGRNTEAFF	TGCGCCAGCTCAAATGGGGGGAGGAACACTGAAGCTTTCTTT
-	few	TRBV7-2	TRBJ2-7	CASSLRTGSSYEQYF	TGTGCCAGCAGCTTAAGGACGGGGAGCTCCTACGAGCAGTACTTC
-	few	TRBV5-5	TRBJ2-5	CASSSGRQRGRLQETQYF	TGTGCCAGCAGCTCTGGACGGCAGAGGGGACGACTGCAAGAGACCCAGTACTTC
-	few	TRBV7-8	TRBJ2-7	CASSSVRRPSSYEQYF	TGTGCCAGCAGCTCAGTTCGTCGGCCAAGCTCCTACGAGCAGTACTTC
-	-	TRBV9	TRBJ2-7	CASSVGVSYEQYF	TGTGCCAGCAGCGTAGGGGTTTCCTACGAGCAGTACTTC
-	few	TRBV15	TRBJ2-3	CALIPRAGSGNTDTQYF	TGTGCCTTAATCCCCCGAGCAGGGAGTGGAAACACAGATACGCAGTATTTT
TRBD1	-	TRBV29-1	TRBJ1-5	CSAQGGGGQPQHF	TGCAGCGCCCAAGGGGGCGGTGGTCAGCCCCAGCATTTT
-	-	TRBV28	TRBJ1-2	CASWTLGYGYTF	TGTGCCAGCTGGACCCTCGGGTATGGCTACACCTTC
-	many	TRBV14	TRBJ2-1	CASSHSYNEQFF	TGTGCCAGCAGCCACAGTTACAATGAGCAGTTCTTC